This note documents a single T cell receptor (beta chain) sequence. Antigen: not known. The source of the sample is a study of shared clonotypes between healthy human individuals. Notes on the study in general: Few donors limited the genetic and exposure-history diversity represented.

The investigators split CD4+ cells into a CD45RA+ naive subset and a CD45RA-negative memory subset. Researchers divided each subset's genomic DNA evenly across several immunoSEQ plates. The repertoire was sequenced with immunoSEQ multiplex PCR; TCRdb's copy has only in-frame clones and lacks some. The data contain a few million clones, just over 90% of them singletons. This CDR3 region has 14 residues. The V gene lost 3 bases and the J gene lost 2 bases, with 11 bases spanning the gap. Germline CDR1 SEHNR, CDR2 FQNEAQ (reference sequence). Sequenced material: naive CD4+ T cells from PBMCs. The subset: CD45RA+ positively selected. V usage is TRBV7-9 and J usage is TRBJ2-7; no clear D gene. The sequence derives from a man aged 18 to 29 in good health. Some clones in this sample may be carry-over from other donors' samples. The CDR3 region has the DNA TGTGCCAGCAGCTTGCACGACCGGCCCTACGAGCAGTACTTC. As protein: CASSLHDRPYEQYF.